The present entry profiles one T cell receptor beta chain with its context. The data stem from a study of shared clonotypes between healthy human individuals. Deep-level settings were used for running the assay. Method: immunoSEQ multiplex PCR; TCRdb's copy keeps in-frame clones and lacks some. This sample has some 2,000,000 clones; more than 90% occur once, and the top ten carry roughly 0.13%. There are 14 residues in the CDR3. From germline, CDR1 is MRHNA and CDR2 SNTAGT. V was shortened by 6 bases and J by 1 base, with 12 bases between the two germline ends. The sequenced material came from naive CD4+ T cells sorted from blood. Regarding subset: CD45RA+ positively selected. The gene calls are TRBV6-4 and TRBJ1-1; D might be TRBD1 (5 bases). The origin of this receptor is a man aged 18 to 30 in good health. Here the CDR3 DNA reads TGTGCCAGCAGAAACGGTGGGGCGAACACTGAAGCTTTCTTT. Amino acids: CASRNGGANTEAFF.